The T cell receptor beta chain described here comes from a study of OX40 agonist ivuxolimab in advanced cancers. Study-wide context: The patients received agonistic anti-OX40 (CD134) antibody ivuxolimab. Of the patients, three showed partial responses, one with hepatocellular carcinoma and two with cutaneous melanoma. While on treatment, patients had intravenous ivuxolimab at 0.01 to 10 mg/kg every 2 weeks.

Sequencing was performed with immunoSEQ multiplex PCR; in TCRdb, only in-frame clones are kept and a portion is missing. The table records about 82,000 clones, over 85% of them present only once. The CDR3 is made up of 16 amino acids. Germline V gives CDR1 LGHNA, CDR2 YNFKEQ. Losses at the gene ends were 0 bases for V and 4 bases for J; bases not matched to a gene: 7. The chain couples TRBV4-2 to TRBJ2-5, with TRBD2 identical over 8 bases. The sequence came from an adult with an advanced solid tumor such as melanoma, head and neck, liver or kidney cancer. The sample was CD4+ or CD8+ T cells sorted from blood, taken in a trial of the OX40 agonist ivuxolimab. This CDR3 is CASSQDFGGARETQYF. CDR3 nucleotide sequence: TGTGCCAGCAGCCAAGATTTCGGGGGGGCCAGAGAGACCCAGTACTTC.